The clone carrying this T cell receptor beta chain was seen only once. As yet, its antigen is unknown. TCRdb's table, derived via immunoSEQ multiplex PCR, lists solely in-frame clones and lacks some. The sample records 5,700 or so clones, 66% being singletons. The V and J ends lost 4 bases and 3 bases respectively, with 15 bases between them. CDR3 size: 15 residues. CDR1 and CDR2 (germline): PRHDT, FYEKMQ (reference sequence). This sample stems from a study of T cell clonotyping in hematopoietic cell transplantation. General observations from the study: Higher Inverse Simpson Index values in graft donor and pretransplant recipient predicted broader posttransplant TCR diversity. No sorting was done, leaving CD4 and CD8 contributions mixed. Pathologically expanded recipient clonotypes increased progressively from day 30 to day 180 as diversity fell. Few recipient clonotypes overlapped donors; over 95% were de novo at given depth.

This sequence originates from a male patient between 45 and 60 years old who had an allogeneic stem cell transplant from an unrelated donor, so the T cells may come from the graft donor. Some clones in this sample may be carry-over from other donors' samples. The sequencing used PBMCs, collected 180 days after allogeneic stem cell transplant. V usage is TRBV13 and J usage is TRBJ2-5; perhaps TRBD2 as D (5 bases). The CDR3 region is CASSSNSGVEETQYF. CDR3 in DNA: TGTGCCAGCAGCTCAAACTCCGGGGTTGAAGAGACCCAGTACTTC. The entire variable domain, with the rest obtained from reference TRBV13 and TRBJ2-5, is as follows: AAGVIQSPRHLIKEKRETATLKCYPIPRHDTVYWYQQGPGQDPQFLISFYEKMQSDKGSIPDRFSAQQFSDYHSELNMSSLELGDSALYFCASSSNSGVEETQYFGPGTRLLVL.